This T cell receptor beta chain was recovered during a study of shared clonotypes between healthy human individuals. An approximately 220 ng quantity of DNA, 30,000 to 35,000 T cell genomes, went into the sorted-subset replicate PCRs. In the study's own analysis: ImmunoSEQ output held junction-only sequences without quality scores, so filtering differed. Produced via immunoSEQ multiplex PCR; TCRdb's table is partial and in-frame only. That table gives V, J and clone size, and the DNA gave D and trimming. This sample has about 2.3 million clones, with less than 95% found just once. Germline CDR1 and CDR2: PRHDT and FYEKMQ (reference sequence). This CDR3 is built from 11 residues. Trimming cost V 4 bases and J 2 bases, with 0 bases left between them. This clone was observed a few times.

The TCR was taken from a man aged 18 to 35 in good health. Some clones in this sample may be carry-over from other donors' samples. Sequenced sample: naive CD4+ T cells from PBMCs. The subset was: CD45RA+ positively selected. V and J are TRBV13 and TRBJ2-1; D is unresolved. CDR3: CASSSYNEQFF. DNA of the CDR3: TGTGCCAGCAGCTCCTACAATGAGCAGTTCTTC.